This TCR beta chain was identified in a study of post-analysis software for immune sequencing data. Across the whole study: Both relapsing-remitting and secondary progressive multiple sclerosis featured among the disease courses, as did progressive-relapsing multiple sclerosis.

The CDR3 is made up of 19 amino acids. Germline trimming cut 3 bases from V and 0 bases from J; bases unmatched to any gene: 7. In germline, CDR1 is SGHRS, CDR2 YFSETQ. Study-wide findings and caveats: Elevated frequency relative to controls characterized four or five TRBV segments in patients, TRBV5-6, TRBV5-1 and TRBV20-1 among them. The normalized Chao1 diversity of multiple sclerosis patients was significantly lower than that of controls.

Built from TCR beta cDNA, the libraries had unique molecular identifiers in them. Via MiXCR, TCRdb re-called the PCR reads, giving one row per CDR3 protein. The sample holds a few hundred thousand distinct CDR3 sequences, 30% to 45% seen once. This clonotype has ten or more counts. Its antigen is unidentified. The source material was blood. This chain joins TRBV5-1 and TRBJ2-4; 15 positions match TRBD2. This receptor was obtained from a girl aged 10 to 17 with multiple sclerosis. The CDR3 sequence is CASSSGTSGGILAKNIQYF. The CDR3 nucleotides read TGCGCCAGCAGCTCTGGGACTAGCGGGGGGATACTAGCCAAAAACATTCAGTACTTC.